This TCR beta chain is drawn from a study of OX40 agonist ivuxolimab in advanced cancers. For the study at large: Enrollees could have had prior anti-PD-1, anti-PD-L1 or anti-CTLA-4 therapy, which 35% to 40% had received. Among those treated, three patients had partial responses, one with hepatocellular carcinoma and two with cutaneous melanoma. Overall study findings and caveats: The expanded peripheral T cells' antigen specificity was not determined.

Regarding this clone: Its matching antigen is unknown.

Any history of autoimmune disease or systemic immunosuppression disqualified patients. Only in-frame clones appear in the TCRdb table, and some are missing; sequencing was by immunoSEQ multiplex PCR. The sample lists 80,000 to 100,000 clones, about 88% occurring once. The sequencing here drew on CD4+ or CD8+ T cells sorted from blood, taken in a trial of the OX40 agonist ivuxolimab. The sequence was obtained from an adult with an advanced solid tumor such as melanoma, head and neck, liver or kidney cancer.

Here the CDR3 reads CASSQDFGGNYGYTF. As DNA, the CDR3 is TGTGCCAGCAGCCAAGATTTTGGGGGAAACTATGGCTACACCTTC. This rearrangement joins TRBV14 to TRBJ1-2; tentatively, D is TRBD1 (5 bases). The germline V gene has CDR1 SGHDN and CDR2 FVKESK. CDR3 length equals 15 residues. Trimming cost V 0 bases and J 2 bases, with 10 bases left between them.